This entry concerns a single TCR beta chain. The data belong to a study of shared clonotypes between healthy human individuals. TCRdb's table, derived via immunoSEQ multiplex PCR, lists solely in-frame clones and lacks some. The sample lists some 1.4 million clones; around 95% were seen once. Trimming stripped 4 bases from V and 3 bases from J, with 6 bases between. The CDR3 spans 12 residues. CDR1 is MNHEY, CDR2 SVGAGI, per germline. The chain employs TRBV6-5 and TRBJ1-1; D is unclear. The sequence derives from a man younger than 40 in good health. The sample was naive CD4+ T cells sorted from blood. Noted subset: CD45RA+ positively selected. The DNA for the CDR3 is TGTGCCAGCAGTTCAACAGACACTGAAGCTTTCTTT. Protein product: CASSSTDTEAFF.